This TCR beta chain was sequenced during a study of blood T cells in healthy people across ages. CDR3 length: 15 residues. Germline V gene sequence: CDR1 MNHEY, CDR2 SVGEGT. V was clipped by 4 bases and J by 3 bases; unmatched bases: 6. Every donor gave roughly 9.2 milliliters of peripheral blood. Each sample yielded at least 5 micrograms of PBMC total RNA. This clonotype was found many times. Together with a sample-barcoded 5' primer, a J-beta primer mix was included in a second PCR lasting roughly 6 to 12 cycles. TCRdb passed the 5' RACE reads through MiXCR, listing each CDR3 protein once. Counted here are about 650,000 distinct CDR3 sequences, around 32% occurring once; the ten biggest clones make up 15%.

The chain uses TRBV6-2 or TRBV6-3 and TRBJ2-7, with 10 bases fitting TRBD1. The sample taken for sequencing was blood. This receptor was obtained from an elderly woman in good health. This chain's CDR3 is CASSFSGTGVYEQYF. The CDR3 DNA is TGTGCCAGCAGTTTTAGCGGGACAGGGGTCTACGAGCAGTACTTC.